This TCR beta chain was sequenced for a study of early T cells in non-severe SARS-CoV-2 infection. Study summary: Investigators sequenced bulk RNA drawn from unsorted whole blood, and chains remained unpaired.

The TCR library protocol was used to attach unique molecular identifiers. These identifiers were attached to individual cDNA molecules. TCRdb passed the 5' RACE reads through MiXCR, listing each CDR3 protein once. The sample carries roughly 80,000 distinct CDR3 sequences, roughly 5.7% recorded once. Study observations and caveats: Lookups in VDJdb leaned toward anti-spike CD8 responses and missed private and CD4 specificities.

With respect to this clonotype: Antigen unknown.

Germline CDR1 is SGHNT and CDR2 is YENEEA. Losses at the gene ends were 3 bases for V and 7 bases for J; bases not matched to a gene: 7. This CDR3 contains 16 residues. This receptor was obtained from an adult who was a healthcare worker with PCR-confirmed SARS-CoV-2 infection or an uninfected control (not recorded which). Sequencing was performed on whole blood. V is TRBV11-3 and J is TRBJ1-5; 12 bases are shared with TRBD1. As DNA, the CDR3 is TGTGCCAGCAGCTTCCCGGGACAGGGGGCTTGGCAGCCCCAGCATTTT. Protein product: CASSFPGQGAWQPQHF.